Listed below are T cell receptor beta chains from one sample, sequenced in a study of blood T cell repertoires in COVID-19. Assay: immunoSEQ multiplex PCR; the TCRdb copy retains only in-frame clones and omits some. Here the sample spans approximately 230,000 clones, 88% being singletons. The sample consisted of peripheral blood. The receptors originated from a man at least 80 years old with acute or convalescent COVID-19. CDR3s include the opening cysteine and the closing phenylalanine or tryptophan. Fields, in order: clone size, D gene, J gene, V gene, CDR3 protein, CDR3 DNA. A D gene is named only where the DNA matches it firmly. Clone size is not always given. Where it is, it says once, few, many or a class for expanded clones.

abundance: -
d_gene: -
j_gene: TRBJ2-7
v_gene: TRBV5-1
CDR3aa: CASSSLRGSYEQYF
CDR3nt: TGCGCCAGCAGCTCTCTCAGGGGTTCCTACGAGCAGTACTTC

abundance: few
d_gene: TRBD1
j_gene: TRBJ1-4
v_gene: TRBV5-1
CDR3aa: CASSEPGQGSEKLFF
CDR3nt: TGCGCCAGCAGCGAGCCGGGACAGGGTTCCGAAAAACTGTTTTTT

abundance: -
d_gene: -
j_gene: TRBJ2-1
v_gene: TRBV7-9
CDR3aa: CASSPPMKQHEQFF
CDR3nt: TGTGCCAGCAGCCCCCCGATGAAGCAACATGAGCAGTTCTTC

abundance: -
d_gene: TRBD1
j_gene: TRBJ1-2
v_gene: TRBV3-1/TRBV3-2
CDR3aa: CASSAVQGSAGYGYTF
CDR3nt: TGTGCCAGCAGCGCAGTACAGGGGAGCGCTGGCTATGGCTACACCTTC

abundance: few
d_gene: -
j_gene: TRBJ1-6
v_gene: TRBV29-1
CDR3aa: CSSSRGGSNSPLHF
CDR3nt: TGCAGCTCTTCGCGGGGGGGGTCTAATTCACCCCTCCACTTT

abundance: -
d_gene: -
j_gene: TRBJ1-5
v_gene: TRBV21-1
CDR3aa: CASSTIQGKGNQPQHF
CDR3nt: TGTGCCAGCAGCACCATACAGGGGAAGGGCAATCAGCCCCAGCATTTT

abundance: -
d_gene: -
j_gene: TRBJ2-2
v_gene: TRBV5-1
CDR3aa: CASTFRQQETGELFF
CDR3nt: TGCGCCAGCACTTTTAGACAGCAAGAAACCGGGGAGCTGTTTTTT

abundance: -
d_gene: TRBD2
j_gene: TRBJ2-7
v_gene: TRBV19
CDR3aa: CASSSRLAGGPYEQYF
CDR3nt: TGTGCCAGTAGTTCCCGACTAGCGGGAGGCCCCTACGAGCAGTACTTC

abundance: -
d_gene: -
j_gene: TRBJ2-7
v_gene: TRBV25-1
CDR3aa: CASSEWGELSSYEQYF
CDR3nt: TGTGCCAGCAGTGAATGGGGAGAACTCAGCTCCTACGAGCAGTACTTC

abundance: -
d_gene: TRBD1
j_gene: TRBJ1-6
v_gene: TRBV9
CDR3aa: CASSVGGGTVYNSPLHF
CDR3nt: TGTGCCAGCAGCGTAGGAGGGGGGACAGTCTATAATTCACCCCTCCACTTT

abundance: -
d_gene: TRBD2
j_gene: TRBJ2-1
v_gene: TRBV5-1
CDR3aa: CASRSSTGTINEQFF
CDR3nt: TGCGCCAGCAGAAGTTCAACCGGGACTATCAATGAGCAGTTCTTC